Below are 10 T cell receptor beta chains sequenced from a single sample in a study of cytomegalovirus exposure and HLA in healthy donors. The PCR made use of 60 Vbeta and 13 Jbeta primers. Sequencing used immunoSEQ multiplex PCR; TCRdb keeps in-frame clones, though not all of them. The top ten hold under 8.5% of the sample, which has 85,000 to 100,000 clones, over 75% seen once. The sequencing input was PBMCs. These receptors were collected from a man aged 25 to 45 in good health and CMV-seronegative.

The rearrangement links TRBV30 to TRBJ2-5; possibly TRBD2 for D (5 bases). CDR3 length equals 11 residues. In germline, CDR1 is GTSNPN, CDR2 SVGIG (reference sequence). Trimming pared 2 bases from V and 5 bases from J, leaving 6 bases between. CDR3 nucleotide sequence: TGTGCCTGGAGTTCTAGCGAGACCCAGTACTTC. This gives the protein CAWSSSETQYF.

The rearrangement links TRBV11-2 to TRBJ1-4, with 7 bases matching TRBD1. CDR3 length equals 15 residues. The germline V gene encodes CDR1 SGHAT and CDR2 FQNNGV. V lost 5 bases and J lost 1; bases outside the gene matches: 4. In DNA form, the CDR3 reads TGTGCCAGCAGCCCGCGGACAGGAACTAATGAAAAACTGTTTTTT. It is translated as CASSPRTGTNEKLFF.

This clone was seen once. The rearrangement joins TRBV10-2 to TRBJ2-7, with D maybe TRBD2 (6 bases). The CDR3 totals 13 residues. Germline CDR1 and CDR2: WSHSY and SAAADI. V lost 2 bases to trimming and J lost 7 bases, with 12 bases between them. The CDR3 here is CASSELPRGEQYF. For the CDR3, the DNA is TGCGCCAGCAGTGAGCTCCCCCGGGGGGAGCAGTACTTC.

The V and J genes are TRBV1 and TRBJ2-3; TRBD2 was called by the table and not checked on the DNA. TRBV1 is a documented pseudogene. The CDR3 runs 13 residues. CDR3 sequence reads: CTSTGTSTDTQYF. CDR3 DNA sequence: TGCACCAGCACGGGGACTAGCACAGATACGCAGTATTTT.

The chain recombines TRBV4-3 with TRBJ2-7; perhaps TRBD2 as D (6 bases). The CDR3 spans 17 residues. Trimming left V 0 bases short and J 2 bases short, with 17 bases between. The germline V gene has CDR1 LGHNA and CDR2 YSLEER. CDR3 sequence: CASSQDVSAGTAYEQYF. The CDR3, as DNA: TGCGCCAGCAGCCAAGATGTCTCTGCGGGGACCGCCTACGAGCAGTACTTC.

The gene calls are TRBV15 and TRBJ1-5, with a weak D call TRBD1 (6 bases). Per the germline V gene, CDR1 is LNHNV and CDR2 is YYDKDF (reference sequence). The CDR3 totals 15 residues. Trimming pared 5 bases from V and 1 base from J, leaving 12 bases between. The CDR3 DNA reads TGTGCCACCAGCGGCAACAGGGCGAGCAATCAGCCCCAGCATTTT. Protein sequence: CATSGNRASNQPQHF. The full variable domain, completed using reference TRBV15 and TRBJ1-5, is DAMVIQNPRYQVTQFGKPVTLSCSQTLNHNVMYWYQQKSSQAPKLLFHYYDKDFNNEADTPDNFQSRRPNTSFCFLDIRSPGLGDTAMYLCATSGNRASNQPQHFGDGTRLSIL.

The gene calls are TRBV18 and TRBJ2-7, with a possible D match to TRBD1 (6 bases). CDR3 length equals 16 residues. Germline V CDR1 and CDR2: KGHSH, LQKENI. V lost 1 base to trimming and J lost 1 base, with 14 bases between them. The CDR3 DNA reads as TGTGCCAGCTCACCACAACAGGGATTAGGGTCCTACGAGCAGTACTTC. The encoded protein is CASSPQQGLGSYEQYF.

The V and J genes are TRBV12-5 and TRBJ2-7, with D hard to call. The CDR3 extends over 13 amino acids. Trimming removed 3 bases at V and 2 bases at J, with 8 bases between. Germline V gene lookup returns CDR1 LGHNT and CDR2 FRNRAP. CDR3 DNA: TGTGCTAGTGGTTTTGGGCCCGCCTACGAGCAGTACTTC. It encodes CASGFGPAYEQYF.

This clone was recorded a few times. Other nucleotide sequences in the sample specify the same CDR3. The rearrangement links TRBV30 to TRBJ1-5; 8 positions match TRBD1. The CDR3 contains 13 residues. V lost 0 bases and J lost 7; bases outside the gene matches: 2. Germline V gene lookup returns CDR1 GTSNPN and CDR2 SVGIG (reference sequence). The CDR3 here is CAWSVQGDQPQHF. In DNA, the CDR3 is TGTGCCTGGAGTGTACAGGGGGACCAGCCCCAGCATTTT.

The V and J genes are TRBV28 and TRBJ1-1; D is perhaps TRBD1 (5 bases). The CDR3 covers 16 residues. V lost 6 bases and J lost 0, with 17 bases in between. Per the germline V gene, CDR1 is MDHEN and CDR2 is SYDVKM. The CDR3 region is CASSLLPGPMNTEAFF. DNA of the CDR3: TGTGCCAGCAGCCTACTGCCAGGGCCGATGAACACTGAAGCTTTCTTT.